This T cell receptor beta chain is from a study of blood T cell repertoires in COVID-19. Study details: Acute and convalescent COVID-19 samples came from the United States, Italy and Spain. T cells, B-cell-depleted T cells, or PBMCs provided the cDNA or gDNA that served as material.

Seattle's cohort entered during active infection and was followed longitudinally. Germline loops: CDR1 SQVTM, CDR2 ANQGSEA. The CDR3 has 12 amino acids. V gave up 4 bases and J gave up 6 bases, with 13 bases separating them. The table came from immunoSEQ multiplex PCR; TCRdb's copy has only in-frame clones and leaves some out. The top ten hold 9.5% to 10% of the sample, which has approximately 330,000 clones, approximately 88% seen once. This chain links TRBV29-1 with TRBJ2-7; possible D gene TRBD2, 6 bases. This sequence originates from a man aged 30-40 years with COVID-19, enrolled during active disease. The sample consisted of peripheral blood. The CDR3 here is CSVAREIREQYF. Written as DNA, the CDR3 is TGCAGCGTTGCCCGGGAGATCCGCGAGCAGTACTTC.